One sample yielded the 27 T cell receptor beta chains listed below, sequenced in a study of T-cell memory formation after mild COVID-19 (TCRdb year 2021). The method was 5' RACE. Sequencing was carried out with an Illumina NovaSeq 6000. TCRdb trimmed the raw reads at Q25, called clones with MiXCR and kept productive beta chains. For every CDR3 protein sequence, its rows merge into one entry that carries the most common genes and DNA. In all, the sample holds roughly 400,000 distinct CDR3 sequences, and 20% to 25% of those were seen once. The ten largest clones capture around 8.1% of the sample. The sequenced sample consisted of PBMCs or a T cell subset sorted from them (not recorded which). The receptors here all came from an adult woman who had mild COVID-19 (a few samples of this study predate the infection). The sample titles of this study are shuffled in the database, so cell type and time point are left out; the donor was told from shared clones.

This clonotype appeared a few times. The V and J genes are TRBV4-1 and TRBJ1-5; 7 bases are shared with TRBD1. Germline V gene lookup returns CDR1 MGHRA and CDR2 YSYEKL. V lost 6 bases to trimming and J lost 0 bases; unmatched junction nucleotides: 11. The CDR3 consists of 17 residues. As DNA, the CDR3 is TGCGCCAGCAGAGACATTGACAGGGACTATAGCAATCAGCCCCAGCATTTT. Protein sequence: CASRDIDRDYSNQPQHF.

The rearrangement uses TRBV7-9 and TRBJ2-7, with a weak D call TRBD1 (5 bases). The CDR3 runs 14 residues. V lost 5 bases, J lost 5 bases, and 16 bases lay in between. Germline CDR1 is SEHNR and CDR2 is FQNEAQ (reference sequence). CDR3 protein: CASSPDISPNEQYF. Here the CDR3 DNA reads TGTGCCAGCAGCCCGGACATTTCCCCGAACGAGCAGTACTTC.

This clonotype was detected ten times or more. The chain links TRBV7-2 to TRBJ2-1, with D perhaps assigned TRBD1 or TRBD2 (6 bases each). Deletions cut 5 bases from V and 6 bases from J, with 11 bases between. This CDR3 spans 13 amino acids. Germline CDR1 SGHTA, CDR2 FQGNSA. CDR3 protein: CASSIRGANEQFF. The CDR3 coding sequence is TGTGCCAGCAGCATAAGGGGGGCCAATGAGCAGTTCTTC.

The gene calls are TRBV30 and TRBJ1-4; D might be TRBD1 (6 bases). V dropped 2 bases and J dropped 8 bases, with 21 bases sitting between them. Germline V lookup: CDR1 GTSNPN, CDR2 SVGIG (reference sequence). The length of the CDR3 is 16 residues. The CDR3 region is CAWSKGVGALREKLFF. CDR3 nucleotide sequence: TGTGCCTGGAGTAAAGGTGTGGGGGCTTTGCGCGAAAAACTGTTTTTT.

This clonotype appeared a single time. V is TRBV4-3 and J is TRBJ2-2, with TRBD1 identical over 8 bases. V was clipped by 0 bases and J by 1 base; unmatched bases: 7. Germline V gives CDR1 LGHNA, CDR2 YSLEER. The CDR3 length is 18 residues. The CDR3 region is CASSQDRAGGLNTGELFF. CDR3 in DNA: TGCGCCAGCAGCCAAGATAGGGCAGGGGGCTTGAACACCGGGGAGCTGTTTTTT.

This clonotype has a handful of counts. The CDR3: CASSFPPLPGQTSTDTQYF. CDR3 sequence (DNA): TGTGCCAGCAGTTTCCCGCCTCTCCCGGGACAGACTTCCACAGATACGCAGTATTTT. This chain uses TRBV6-2 or TRBV6-3 with TRBJ2-3, with TRBD1 identical over 7 bases. Looked up from germline, CDR1 is MNHEY and CDR2 is SVGEGT. With 4 bases clipped from V and 2 bases from J, the junction kept 18 bases outside the gene matches. This CDR3 spans 19 amino acids.

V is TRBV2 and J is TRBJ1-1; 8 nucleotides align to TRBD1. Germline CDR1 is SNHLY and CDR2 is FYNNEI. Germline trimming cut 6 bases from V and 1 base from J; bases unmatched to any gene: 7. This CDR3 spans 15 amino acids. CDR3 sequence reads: CASSSNRGGNTEAFF. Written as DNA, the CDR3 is TGTGCCAGCAGCTCCAACAGGGGGGGGAACACTGAAGCTTTCTTT. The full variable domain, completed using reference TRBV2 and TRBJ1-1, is EPEVTQTPSHQVTQMGQEVILRCVPISNHLYFYWYRQILGQKVEFLVSFYNNEISEKSEIFDDQFSVERPDGSNFTLKIRSTKLEDSAMYFCASSSNRGGNTEAFFGQGTRLTVV.

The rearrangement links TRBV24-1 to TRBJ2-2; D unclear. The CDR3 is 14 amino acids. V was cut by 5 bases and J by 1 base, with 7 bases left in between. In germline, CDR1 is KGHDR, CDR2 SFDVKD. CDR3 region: CATSVWENTGELFF. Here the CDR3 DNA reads TGTGCCACCAGTGTCTGGGAGAACACCGGGGAGCTGTTTTTT.

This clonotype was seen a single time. DNA of the CDR3: TGCGCCAGCAGCTTGGGGTTACAGGGGGCGAAGAATTCACCCCTCCACTTT. This codes for CASSLGLQGAKNSPLHF. The genes are TRBV5-1 and TRBJ1-6, with 9 bases matching TRBD1. The junction had 8 bases not matched to a gene; V was cut back by 0 bases and J by 7 bases. The CDR3 spans 17 residues. Germline V lookup: CDR1 SGHRS, CDR2 YFSETQ.

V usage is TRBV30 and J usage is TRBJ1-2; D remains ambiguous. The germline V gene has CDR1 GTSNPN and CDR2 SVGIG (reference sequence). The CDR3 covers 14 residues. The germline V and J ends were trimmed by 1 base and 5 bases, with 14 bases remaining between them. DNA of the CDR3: TGTGCCTGGAGTGGAGAACCGGGATCTTATGGCTACACCTTC. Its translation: CAWSGEPGSYGYTF.

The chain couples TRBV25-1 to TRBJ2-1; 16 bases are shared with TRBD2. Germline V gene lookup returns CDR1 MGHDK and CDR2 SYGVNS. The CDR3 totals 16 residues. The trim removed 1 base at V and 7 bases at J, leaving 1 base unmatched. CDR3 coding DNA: TGTGCCAGCAGTGAATGGGGACTAGCGGGAGGGAATGAGCAGTTCTTC. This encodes CASSEWGLAGGNEQFF.

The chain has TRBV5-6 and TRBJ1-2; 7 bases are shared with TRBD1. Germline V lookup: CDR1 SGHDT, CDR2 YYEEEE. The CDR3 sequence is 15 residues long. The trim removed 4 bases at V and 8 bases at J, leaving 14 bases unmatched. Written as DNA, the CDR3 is TGTGCCAGCAGCGACGGCCCCGAGACAGGGACAGGCTACACCTTC. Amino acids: CASSDGPETGTGYTF.

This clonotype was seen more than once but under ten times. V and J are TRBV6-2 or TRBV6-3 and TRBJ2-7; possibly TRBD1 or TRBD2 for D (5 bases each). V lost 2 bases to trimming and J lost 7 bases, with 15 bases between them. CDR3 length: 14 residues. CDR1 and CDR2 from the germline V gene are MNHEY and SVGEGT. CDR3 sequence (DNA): TGTGCCAGCAGTTACCGGGACCGCGCTGGGGAGCAGTACTTC. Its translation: CASSYRDRAGEQYF.

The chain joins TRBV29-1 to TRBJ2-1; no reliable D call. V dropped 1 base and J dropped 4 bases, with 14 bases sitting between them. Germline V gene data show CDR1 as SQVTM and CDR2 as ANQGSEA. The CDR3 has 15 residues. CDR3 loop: CSVEGWTDPYNEQFF. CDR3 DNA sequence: TGCAGCGTTGAAGGATGGACGGACCCTTACAATGAGCAGTTCTTC.

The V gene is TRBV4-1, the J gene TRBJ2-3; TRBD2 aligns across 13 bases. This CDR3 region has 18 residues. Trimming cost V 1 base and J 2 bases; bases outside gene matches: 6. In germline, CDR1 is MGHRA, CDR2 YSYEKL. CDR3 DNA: TGCGCCAGCAGCCAAGTAGGGGGACTAGCGGGGTACACAGATACGCAGTATTTT. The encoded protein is CASSQVGGLAGYTDTQYF.

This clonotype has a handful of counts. Written as DNA, the CDR3 is TGTGCCAGCGCGGGTGTTCCGAGACTCCAAAGTCGGGATACGCAGTATTTT. Its translation: CASAGVPRLQSRDTQYF. V is TRBV27 and J is TRBJ2-3; possible D gene TRBD2, 5 bases. V shed 8 bases and J shed 6 bases, with 27 bases lying between them. This CDR3 is built from 17 residues. Germline CDR1 is MNHEY and CDR2 is SMNVEV (reference sequence).

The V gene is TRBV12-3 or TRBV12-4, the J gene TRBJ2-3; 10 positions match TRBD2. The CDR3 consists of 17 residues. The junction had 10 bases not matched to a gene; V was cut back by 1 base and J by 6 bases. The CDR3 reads CASSLERASGRTDTQYF. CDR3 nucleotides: TGTGCCAGCAGTTTAGAGAGGGCTAGCGGGAGAACCGATACGCAGTATTTT.

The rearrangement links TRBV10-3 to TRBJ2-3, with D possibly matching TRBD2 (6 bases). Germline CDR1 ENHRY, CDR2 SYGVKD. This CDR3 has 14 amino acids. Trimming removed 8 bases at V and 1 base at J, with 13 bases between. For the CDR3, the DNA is TGTGCCATCGCGGGGAACACCCGCACAGATACGCAGTATTTT. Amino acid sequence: CAIAGNTRTDTQYF.

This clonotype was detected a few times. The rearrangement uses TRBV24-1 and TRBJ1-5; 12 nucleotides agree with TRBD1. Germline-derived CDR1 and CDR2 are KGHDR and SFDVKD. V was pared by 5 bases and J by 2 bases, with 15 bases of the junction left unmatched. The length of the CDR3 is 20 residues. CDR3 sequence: CATSVRDRGLKAVGNQPQHF. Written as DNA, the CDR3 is TGTGCCACCAGTGTCCGGGACAGGGGGCTAAAAGCCGTTGGCAATCAGCCCCAGCATTTT.

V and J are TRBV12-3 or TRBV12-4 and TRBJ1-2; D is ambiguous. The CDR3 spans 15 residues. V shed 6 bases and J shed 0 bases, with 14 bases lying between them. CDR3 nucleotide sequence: TGTGCCAGCAGCAATCTCAGGACTTCTAACTATGGCTACACCTTC. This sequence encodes CASSNLRTSNYGYTF.

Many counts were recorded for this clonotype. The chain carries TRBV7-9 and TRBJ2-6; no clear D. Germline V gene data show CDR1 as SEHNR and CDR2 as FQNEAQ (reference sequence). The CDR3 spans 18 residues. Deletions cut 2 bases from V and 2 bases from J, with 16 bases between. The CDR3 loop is CASSLPPIQLPGANVLTF. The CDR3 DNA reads TGTGCCAGCAGCTTACCTCCCATCCAGCTCCCTGGGGCCAACGTCCTGACTTTC.

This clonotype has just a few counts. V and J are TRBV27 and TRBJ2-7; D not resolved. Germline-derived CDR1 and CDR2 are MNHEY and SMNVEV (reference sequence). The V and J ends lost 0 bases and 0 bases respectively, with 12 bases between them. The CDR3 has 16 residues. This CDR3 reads CASSLSYLESSYEQYF. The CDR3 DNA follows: TGTGCCAGCAGTTTATCGTACCTAGAAAGCTCCTACGAGCAGTACTTC.

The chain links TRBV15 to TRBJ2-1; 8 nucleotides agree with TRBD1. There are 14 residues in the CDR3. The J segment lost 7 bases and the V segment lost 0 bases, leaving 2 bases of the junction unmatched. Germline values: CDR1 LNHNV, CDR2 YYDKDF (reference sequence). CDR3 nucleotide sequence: TGTGCCACCAGCAGAGACAGGGGGCGGAATGAGCAGTTCTTC. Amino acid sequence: CATSRDRGRNEQFF.

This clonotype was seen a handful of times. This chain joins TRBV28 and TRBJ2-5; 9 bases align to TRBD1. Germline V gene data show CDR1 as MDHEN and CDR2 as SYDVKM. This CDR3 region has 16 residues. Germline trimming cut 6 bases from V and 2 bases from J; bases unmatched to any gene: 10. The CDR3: CASSPATGGVQETQYF. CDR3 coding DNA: TGTGCCAGCAGCCCAGCGACAGGGGGGGTTCAAGAGACCCAGTACTTC.

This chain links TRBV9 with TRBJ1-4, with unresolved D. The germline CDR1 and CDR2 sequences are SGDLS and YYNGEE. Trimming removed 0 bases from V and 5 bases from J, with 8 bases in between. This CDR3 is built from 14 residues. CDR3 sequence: CASSVGAGNEKLFF. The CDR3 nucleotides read TGTGCCAGCAGCGTAGGGGCTGGGAATGAAAAACTGTTTTTT.

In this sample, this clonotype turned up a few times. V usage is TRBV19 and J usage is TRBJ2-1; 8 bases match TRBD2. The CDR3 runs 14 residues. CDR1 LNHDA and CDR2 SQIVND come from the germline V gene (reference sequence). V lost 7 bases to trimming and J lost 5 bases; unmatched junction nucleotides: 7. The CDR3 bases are TGTGCCAGTAAGGGATTAGCGGGGAACAATGAGCAGTTCTTC. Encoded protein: CASKGLAGNNEQFF. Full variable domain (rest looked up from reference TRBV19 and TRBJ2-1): DGGITQSPKYLFRKEGQNVTLSCEQNLNHDAMYWYRQDPGQGLRLIYYSQIVNDFQKGDIAEGYSVSREKKESFPLTVTSAQKNPTAFYLCASKGLAGNNEQFFGPGTRLTVL.

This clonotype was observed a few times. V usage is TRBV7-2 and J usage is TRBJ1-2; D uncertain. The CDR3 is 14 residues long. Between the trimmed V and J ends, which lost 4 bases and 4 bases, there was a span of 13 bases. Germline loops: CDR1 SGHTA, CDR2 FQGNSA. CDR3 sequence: CASSSTHLGYGYTF. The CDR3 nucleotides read TGTGCCAGCAGCTCGACCCATTTAGGCTATGGCTACACCTTC.